Below, one TCR beta chain is given with its context. Its antigen is unidentified. The data belong to a study of cytomegalovirus exposure and HLA in healthy donors. Whole-study context: Researchers found that approximately 80% of under 450 genotyped donors fell within the Caucasian-associated ancestry cluster.

The CDR3 contains 14 residues. Germline V CDR1 and CDR2: SGHRS, YFSETQ. V shed 2 bases, J shed 2 bases, and the junction held 2 bases outside the gene matches. In the PCR, 60 Vbeta and 13 Jbeta primers were used. TCRdb keeps only in-frame clones here, not all; method: immunoSEQ multiplex PCR. The specimen's table records 150,000 to 200,000 clones. Findings of the study overall: Researchers reported in a later analysis that common viral pathogens appeared linked to several top clusters. Follow-up analysis found HLA locus-dependent TCR association rates, highest for DRB1 and lowest for HLA-C. Presence/absence comparisons presumed near-even sequencing depth among donors.

Sequenced input: PBMCs. The rearrangement joins TRBV5-1 to TRBJ2-3; 7 nucleotides line up with TRBD2. This clonotype originated in a boy younger than 18 in good health and CMV-seronegative. This CDR3 is CASSFGRDTDTQYF. CDR3 bases: TGCGCCAGCAGCTTTGGGAGGGACACAGATACGCAGTATTTT.